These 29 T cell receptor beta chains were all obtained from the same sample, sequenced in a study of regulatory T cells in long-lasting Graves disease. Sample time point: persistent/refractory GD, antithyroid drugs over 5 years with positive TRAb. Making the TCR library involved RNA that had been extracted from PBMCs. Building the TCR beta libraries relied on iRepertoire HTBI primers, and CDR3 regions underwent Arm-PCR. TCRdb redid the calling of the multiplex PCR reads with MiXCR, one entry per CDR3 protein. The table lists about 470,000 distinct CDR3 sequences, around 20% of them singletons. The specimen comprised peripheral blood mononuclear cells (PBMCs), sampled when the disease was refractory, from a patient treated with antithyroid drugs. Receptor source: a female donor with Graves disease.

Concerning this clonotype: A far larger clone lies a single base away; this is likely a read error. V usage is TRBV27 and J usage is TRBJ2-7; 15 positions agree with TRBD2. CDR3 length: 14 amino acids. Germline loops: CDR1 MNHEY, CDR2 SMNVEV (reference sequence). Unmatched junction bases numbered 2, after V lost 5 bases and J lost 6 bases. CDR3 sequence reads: CASSVGLAGGEQYF. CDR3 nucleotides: TGTGCCAGCAGTGTGGGACTAGCGGGAGGCGAGCAGTACTTC.

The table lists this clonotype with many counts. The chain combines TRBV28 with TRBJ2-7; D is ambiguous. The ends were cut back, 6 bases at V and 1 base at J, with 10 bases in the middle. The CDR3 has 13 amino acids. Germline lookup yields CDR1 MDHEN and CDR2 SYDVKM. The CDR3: CASRTVISYEQYF. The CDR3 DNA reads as TGTGCCAGCAGGACGGTAATATCCTACGAGCAGTACTTC.

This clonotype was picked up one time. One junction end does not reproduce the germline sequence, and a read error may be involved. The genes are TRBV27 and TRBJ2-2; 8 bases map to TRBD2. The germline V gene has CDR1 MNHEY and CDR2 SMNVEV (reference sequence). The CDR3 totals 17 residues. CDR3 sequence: CATSLAIDLAGHGELFF. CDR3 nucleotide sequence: TGTGCCACCAGTTTGGCCATCGACCTAGCGGGCCACGGGGAGCTGTTTTTT.

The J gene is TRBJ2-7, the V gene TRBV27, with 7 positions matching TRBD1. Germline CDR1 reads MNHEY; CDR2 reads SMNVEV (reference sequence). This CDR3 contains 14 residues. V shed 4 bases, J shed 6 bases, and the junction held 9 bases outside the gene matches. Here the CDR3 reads CASSSRDSLGEQYF. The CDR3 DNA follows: TGTGCCAGCAGTTCCCGGGACAGTCTAGGCGAGCAGTACTTC.

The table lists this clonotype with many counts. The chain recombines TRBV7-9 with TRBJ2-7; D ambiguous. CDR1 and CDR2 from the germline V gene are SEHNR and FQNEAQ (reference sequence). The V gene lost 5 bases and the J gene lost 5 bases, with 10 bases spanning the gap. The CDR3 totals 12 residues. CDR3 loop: CASSPARDEQYF. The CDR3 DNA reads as TGTGCCAGCAGCCCCGCCCGAGACGAGCAGTACTTC.

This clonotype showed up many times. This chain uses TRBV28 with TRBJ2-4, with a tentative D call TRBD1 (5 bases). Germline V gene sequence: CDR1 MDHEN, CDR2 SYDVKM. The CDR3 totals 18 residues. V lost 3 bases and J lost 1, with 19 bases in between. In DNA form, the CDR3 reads TGTGCCAGCAGTTTTTCAGTCACCCCGGCAGGGGCCAAAAACATTCAGTACTTC. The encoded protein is CASSFSVTPAGAKNIQYF.

The CDR3 region is CASSLTGGRSNEKLFF. In DNA form, the CDR3 reads TGTGCCAGCAGCTTGACAGGGGGCCGGTCTAATGAAAAACTGTTTTTT. The rearrangement uses TRBV5-6 and TRBJ1-4; TRBD1 aligns across 9 bases. V lost 1 base to trimming and J lost 3 bases; unmatched junction nucleotides: 4. Germline assignment: CDR1 SGHDT and CDR2 YYEEEE. The CDR3 runs to 16 residues.

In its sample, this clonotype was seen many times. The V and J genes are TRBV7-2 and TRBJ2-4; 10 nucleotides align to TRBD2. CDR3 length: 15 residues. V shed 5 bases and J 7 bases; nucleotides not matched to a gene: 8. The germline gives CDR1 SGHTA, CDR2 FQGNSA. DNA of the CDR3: TGTGCCAGCAGCCCTAGGCCGGGACTAGCGAACATTCAGTACTTC. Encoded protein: CASSPRPGLANIQYF.

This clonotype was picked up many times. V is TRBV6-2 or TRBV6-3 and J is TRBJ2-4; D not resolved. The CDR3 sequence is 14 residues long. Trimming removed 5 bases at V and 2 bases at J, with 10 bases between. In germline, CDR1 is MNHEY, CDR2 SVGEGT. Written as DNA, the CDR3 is TGTGCCAGCAGTGAAGTAGGATCCAAAAACATTCAGTACTTC. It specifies CASSEVGSKNIQYF.

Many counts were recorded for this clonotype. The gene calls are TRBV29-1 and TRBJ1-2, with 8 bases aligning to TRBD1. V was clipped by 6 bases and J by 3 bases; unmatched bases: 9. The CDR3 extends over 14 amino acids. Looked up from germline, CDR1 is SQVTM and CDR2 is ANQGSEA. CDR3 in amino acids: CSVYSRGRDYGYTF. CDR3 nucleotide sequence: TGCAGCGTGTACTCCAGGGGGCGCGACTATGGCTACACCTTC.

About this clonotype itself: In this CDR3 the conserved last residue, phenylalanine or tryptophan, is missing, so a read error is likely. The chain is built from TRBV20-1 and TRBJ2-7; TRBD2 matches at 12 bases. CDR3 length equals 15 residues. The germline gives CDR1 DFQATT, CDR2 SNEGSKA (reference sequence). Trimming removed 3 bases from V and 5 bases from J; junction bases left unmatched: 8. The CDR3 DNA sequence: TGCAGTGCTAGTACTCGACTAGCGGGAGCCCACGAGCAGTACCTC. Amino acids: CSASTRLAGAHEQYL.

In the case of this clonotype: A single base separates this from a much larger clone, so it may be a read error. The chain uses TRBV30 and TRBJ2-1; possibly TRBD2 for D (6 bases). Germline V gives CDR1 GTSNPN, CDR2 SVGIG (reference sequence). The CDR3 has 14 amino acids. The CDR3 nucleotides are TGTGCCCGGAGTTGGGGGGACTCCTACAATGAGCAGTTCTTC. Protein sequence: CARSWGDSYNEQFF. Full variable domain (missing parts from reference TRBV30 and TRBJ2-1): SQTIHQWPATLVQPVGSPLSLECTVEGTSNPNLYWYRQAAGRGLQLLFYSVGIGQISSEVPQNLSASRPQDRQFILSSKKLLLSDSGFYLCARSWGDSYNEQFFGPGTRLTVL.

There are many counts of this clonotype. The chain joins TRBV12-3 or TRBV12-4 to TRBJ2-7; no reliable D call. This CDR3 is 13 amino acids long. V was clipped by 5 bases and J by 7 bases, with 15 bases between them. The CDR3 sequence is CASSRVLGREQYF. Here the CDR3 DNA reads TGTGCCAGCAGTCGGGTACTCGGAAGGGAGCAGTACTTC.

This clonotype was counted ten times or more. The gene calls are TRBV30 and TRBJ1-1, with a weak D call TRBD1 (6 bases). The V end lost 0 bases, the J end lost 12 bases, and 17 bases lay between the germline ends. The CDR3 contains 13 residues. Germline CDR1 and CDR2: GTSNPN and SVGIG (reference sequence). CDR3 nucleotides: TGTGCCTGGAGTGTACTACAGGGAGGACTAACTTTCTTT. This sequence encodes CAWSVLQGGLTFF.

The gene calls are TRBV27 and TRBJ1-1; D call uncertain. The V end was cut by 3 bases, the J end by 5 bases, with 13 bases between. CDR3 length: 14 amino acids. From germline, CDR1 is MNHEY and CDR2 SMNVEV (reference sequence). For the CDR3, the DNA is TGTGCCAGCAGTTTGGAATCCTTTGGGACTGAAGCTTTCTTT. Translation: CASSLESFGTEAFF.

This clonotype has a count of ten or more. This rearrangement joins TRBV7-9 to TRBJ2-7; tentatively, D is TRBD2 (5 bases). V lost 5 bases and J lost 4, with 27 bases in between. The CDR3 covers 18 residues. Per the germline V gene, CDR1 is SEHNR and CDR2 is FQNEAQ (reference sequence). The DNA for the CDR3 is TGTGCCAGCAGCCACCTGGCGGAATCGGACTCCCCGGAGTACGAGCAGTACTTC. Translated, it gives CASSHLAESDSPEYEQYF. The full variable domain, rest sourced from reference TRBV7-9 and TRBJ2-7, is DTGVSQNPRHKITKRGQNVTFRCDPISEHNRLYWYRQTLGQGPEFLTYFQNEAQLEKSRLLSDRFSAERPKGSFSTLEIQRTEQGDSAMYLCASSHLAESDSPEYEQYFGPGTRLTVT.

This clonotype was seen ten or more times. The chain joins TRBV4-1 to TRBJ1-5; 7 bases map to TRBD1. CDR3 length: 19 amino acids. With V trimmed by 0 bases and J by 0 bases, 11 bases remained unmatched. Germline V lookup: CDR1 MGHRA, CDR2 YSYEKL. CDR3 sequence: CASSQDPRGTDYSNQPQHF. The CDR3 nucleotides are TGCGCCAGCAGCCAAGATCCACGCGGGACAGACTATAGCAATCAGCCCCAGCATTTT.

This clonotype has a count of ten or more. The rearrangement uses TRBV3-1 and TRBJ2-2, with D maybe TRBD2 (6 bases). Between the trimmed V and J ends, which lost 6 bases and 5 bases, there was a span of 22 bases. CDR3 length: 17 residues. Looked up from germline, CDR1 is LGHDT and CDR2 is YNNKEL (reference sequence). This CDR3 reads CASSHRKPLARTGELFF. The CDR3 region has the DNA TGTGCCAGCAGTCATCGAAAGCCACTAGCACGGACCGGGGAGCTGTTTTTT. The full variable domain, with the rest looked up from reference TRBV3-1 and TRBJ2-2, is DTAVSQTPKYLVTQMGNDKSIKCEQNLGHDTMYWYKQDSKKFLKIMFSYNNKELIINETVPNRFSPKSPDKAHLNLHINSLELGDSAVYFCASSHRKPLARTGELFFGEGSRLTVL.

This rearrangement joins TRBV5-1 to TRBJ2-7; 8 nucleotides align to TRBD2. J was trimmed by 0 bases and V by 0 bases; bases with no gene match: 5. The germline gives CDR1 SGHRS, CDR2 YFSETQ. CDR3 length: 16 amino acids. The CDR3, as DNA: TGCGCCAGCAGCTTGGCCCAAGCGGGGGACTCCTACGAGCAGTACTTC. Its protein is CASSLAQAGDSYEQYF.

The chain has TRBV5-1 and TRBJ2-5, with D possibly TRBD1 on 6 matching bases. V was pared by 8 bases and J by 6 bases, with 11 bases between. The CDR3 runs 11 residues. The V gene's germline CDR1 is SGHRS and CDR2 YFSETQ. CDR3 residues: CASKDSKTQYF. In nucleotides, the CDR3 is TGCGCCAGTAAGGACAGTAAGACCCAGTACTTC. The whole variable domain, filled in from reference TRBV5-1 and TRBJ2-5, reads KAGVTQTPRYLIKTRGQQVTLSCSPISGHRSVSWYQQTPGQGLQFLFEYFSETQRNKGNFPGRFSGRQFSNSRSEMNVSTLELGDSALYLCASKDSKTQYFGPGTRLLVL.

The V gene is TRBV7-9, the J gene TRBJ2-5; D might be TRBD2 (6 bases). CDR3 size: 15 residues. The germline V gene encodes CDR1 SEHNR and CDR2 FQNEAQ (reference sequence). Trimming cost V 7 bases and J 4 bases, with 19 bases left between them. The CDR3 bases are TGTGCCAGCACCCCCCCCGGGGGACTGGGAGAGACCCAGTACTTC. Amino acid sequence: CASTPPGGLGETQYF.

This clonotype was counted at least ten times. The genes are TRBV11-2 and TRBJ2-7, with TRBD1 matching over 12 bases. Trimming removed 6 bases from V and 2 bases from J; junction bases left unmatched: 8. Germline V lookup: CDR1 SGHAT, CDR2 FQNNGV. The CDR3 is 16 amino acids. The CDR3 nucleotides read TGTGCCAGCAGGTCACCCCGGGACAGGGGGCCCTACGAGCAGTACTTC. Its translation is CASRSPRDRGPYEQYF.

The CDR3 DNA follows: TGTGCCAGCAGTTTACCAGGGTTTGCGGACGAGCAGTACTTC. Protein product: CASSLPGFADEQYF. The chain recombines TRBV28 with TRBJ2-7; weak D call: TRBD1 (5 bases). CDR1 and CDR2 from the germline V gene are MDHEN and SYDVKM. The CDR3 has 14 residues. Deletions cut 2 bases from V and 5 bases from J, with 13 bases between.

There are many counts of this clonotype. The CDR3 reads CASRVRESTEAFF. CDR3 DNA: TGTGCCAGCAGGGTAAGGGAGAGCACTGAAGCTTTCTTT. The V gene is TRBV11-2, the J gene TRBJ1-1, with D uncertain. The length of the CDR3 is 13 residues. V lost 6 bases to trimming and J lost 4 bases, with 12 bases between them. Germline CDR1 SGHAT, CDR2 FQNNGV.

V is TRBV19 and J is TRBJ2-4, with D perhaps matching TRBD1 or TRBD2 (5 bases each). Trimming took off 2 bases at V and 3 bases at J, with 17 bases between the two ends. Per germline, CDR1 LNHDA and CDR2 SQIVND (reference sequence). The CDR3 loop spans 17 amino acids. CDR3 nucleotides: TGTGCCAGTAGTATAAAGTTAAACAGGAGGAACAAAAACATTCAGTACTTC. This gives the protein CASSIKLNRRNKNIQYF. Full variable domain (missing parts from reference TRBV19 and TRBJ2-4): DGGITQSPKYLFRKEGQNVTLSCEQNLNHDAMYWYRQDPGQGLRLIYYSQIVNDFQKGDIAEGYSVSREKKESFPLTVTSAQKNPTAFYLCASSIKLNRRNKNIQYFGAGTRLSVL.

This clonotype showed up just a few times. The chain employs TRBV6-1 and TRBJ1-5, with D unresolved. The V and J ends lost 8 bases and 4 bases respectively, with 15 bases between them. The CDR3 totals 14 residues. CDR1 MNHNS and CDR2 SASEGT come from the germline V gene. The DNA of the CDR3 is TGTGCCAGCCGCGACATGCTGGGAAATCAGCCCCAGCATTTT. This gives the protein CASRDMLGNQPQHF.

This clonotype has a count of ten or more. The DNA for the CDR3 is TGTGCCAGCAGTCCCCGACGTCCGGGCCCCCTGGACGAGCAGTACTTC. Translated: CASSPRRPGPLDEQYF. The J gene is TRBJ2-7, the V gene TRBV28; D not resolved. CDR3 length: 16 amino acids. CDR1 is MDHEN, CDR2 SYDVKM, per germline. The V end was cut by 5 bases, the J end by 5 bases, with 22 bases between.

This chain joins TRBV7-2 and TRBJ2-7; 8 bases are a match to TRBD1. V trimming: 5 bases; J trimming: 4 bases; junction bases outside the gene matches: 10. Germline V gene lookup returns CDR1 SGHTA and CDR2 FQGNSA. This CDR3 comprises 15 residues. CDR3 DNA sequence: TGTGCCAGCAGCGACACAGGGGGTCCCCTATACGAGCAGTACTTC. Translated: CASSDTGGPLYEQYF. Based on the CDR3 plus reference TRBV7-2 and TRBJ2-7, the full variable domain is GAGVSQSPSNKVTEKGKDVELRCDPISGHTALYWYRQSLGQGLEFLIYFQGNSAPDKSGLPSDRFSAERTGGSVSTLTIQRTQQEDSAVYLCASSDTGGPLYEQYFGPGTRLTVT.

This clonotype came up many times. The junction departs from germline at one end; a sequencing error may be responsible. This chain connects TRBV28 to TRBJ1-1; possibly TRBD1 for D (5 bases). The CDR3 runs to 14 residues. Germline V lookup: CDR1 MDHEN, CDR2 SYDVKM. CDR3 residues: CASNLWGGTTEAFF. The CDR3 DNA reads TGTGCCAGCAATTTATGGGGGGGGACCACTGAAGCTTTCTTT.